These 3 T cell receptor beta chains were all obtained from the same sample, sequenced in a study of T cells after yellow fever vaccination. TCRdb re-called the 5' RACE reads with MiXCR, one entry per CDR3 protein. There are some 120,000 distinct CDR3 sequences in the sample; 7.4% occur only once, and around 2.3% lies in the top ten. Material: CD4+ T cells sorted from PBMCs, obtained 10 days after the first yellow fever vaccination. The origin of the receptors is a man aged 18 to 29 who received the YFV17D yellow fever vaccine.

In its sample, this clonotype was seen many times. The chain couples TRBV7-9 to TRBJ2-5; no reliable D call. V lost 4 bases, J lost 4 bases, and 13 bases lay in between. This CDR3 contains 14 residues. Germline lookup yields CDR1 SEHNR and CDR2 FQNEAQ (reference sequence). The CDR3 here is CASSSPDRGETQYF. DNA for the CDR3: TGTGCCAGCAGCTCCCCGGACCGCGGAGAGACCCAGTACTTC.

The table lists this clonotype with many counts. The chain combines TRBV5-5 with TRBJ2-2; D remains ambiguous. The CDR3 is made up of 16 amino acids. Trimming took off 3 bases at V and 1 base at J, with 13 bases between the two ends. Looked up from germline, CDR1 is SGHKS and CDR2 is YYEKEE (reference sequence). CDR3 nucleotide sequence: TGTGCCAGCAGCTCCAATCCTGCAGGGAACACCGGGGAGCTGTTTTTT. Translation: CASSSNPAGNTGELFF.

This clonotype was seen repeatedly, ten times or more. The chain has TRBV7-8 and TRBJ2-3; D might be TRBD1 (6 bases). Germline CDR1 is SGHVS and CDR2 is FQNEAQ. The V and J ends lost 11 bases and 1 base respectively, with 16 bases between them. The CDR3 loop spans 14 amino acids. The CDR3 here is CAVRTARGTDTQYF. CDR3 DNA: TGTGCCGTTCGGACAGCTCGAGGCACAGATACGCAGTATTTT.